This T cell receptor (beta chain) was found in a study of shared clonotypes between healthy human individuals. Germline V gene sequence: CDR1 LNHDA, CDR2 SQIVND (reference sequence). The ends were cut back, 1 base at V and 0 bases at J, with 16 bases in the middle. The CDR3 is 18 residues long. The assay was immunoSEQ multiplex PCR, and TCRdb's table has in-frame clones only and misses some. This sample has around 2,000,000 clones, with roughly 94% found just once. Naivety among CD8 cells was defined by CD45RO negativity and positive CCR7 selection, thereby excluding terminally differentiated effector memory CD45RA+ cells.

Sequenced input: naive CD8+ T cells sorted from blood. The rearrangement links TRBV19 to TRBJ2-4; maybe TRBD2 (6 bases). This clonotype was sampled from a man younger than 35 in good health. The CDR3 region is CASSIGAVEGLAKNIQYF. As DNA, the CDR3 is TGTGCCAGTAGTATAGGTGCTGTGGAGGGGCTAGCCAAAAACATTCAGTACTTC.